The 14 T cell receptor beta chains given below trace back to one sample, sequenced in a study of cytomegalovirus exposure and HLA in healthy donors (dated by TCRdb to 2016 to 2017). Library preparation employed the immunoSEQ multiplex PCR assay. Drawn from immuneACCESS, this table holds only the in-frame rearrangements with V and J called that TCRdb kept. Clones are partly lost; checked studies trace under half to an unresolved V gene and leave the rest unexplained. Here the sample has some 340,000 clones; approximately 90% occur a single time. In total, the top ten clones hold approximately 1% of the sample. The specimen sequenced was PBMCs. These receptors all stem from a woman in her 30s in good health and CMV-seropositive.

This clone was seen a single time. The chain combines TRBV9 with TRBJ2-3; D is possibly TRBD2 (6 bases). Germline values: CDR1 SGDLS, CDR2 YYNGEE. Between the trimmed V and J ends, which lost 4 bases and 4 bases, there was a span of 16 bases. This CDR3 comprises 15 residues. The CDR3 loop is CASSLGRMGADTQYF. As DNA, the CDR3 is TGTGCCAGCAGCCTAGGGAGGATGGGAGCAGATACGCAGTATTTT.

The chain links TRBV19 to TRBJ1-2, with a tentative D call TRBD1 (5 bases). Germline CDR1 reads LNHDA; CDR2 reads SQIVND (reference sequence). The CDR3 spans 14 residues. Trimming took 3 bases from V and 4 from J, leaving 12 bases between them. The CDR3 loop reads CASSIAGDAYGYTF. CDR3 DNA: TGTGCCAGTAGTATCGCCGGGGACGCCTATGGCTACACCTTC.

This sequence joins TRBV7-8 and TRBJ2-7; 9 bases align to TRBD1. Germline V CDR1 and CDR2: SGHVS, FQNEAQ. The CDR3 length is 14 residues. V trimming: 4 bases; J trimming: 7 bases; junction bases outside the gene matches: 8. As DNA, the CDR3 is TGTGCCAGCAGCTCCAACAGGGGGCCGGCGGAGCAGTACTTC. Its translation is CASSSNRGPAEQYF.

As DNA, the CDR3 is TGTGCCAGCAGCGTAGACTCTGGGGCCGAAAAACTGTTTTTT. This encodes CASSVDSGAEKLFF. The chain carries TRBV9 and TRBJ1-4, with D possibly matching TRBD1 (5 bases). Germline V gene sequence: CDR1 SGDLS, CDR2 YYNGEE. The CDR3 loop spans 14 amino acids. Trimming cost V 0 bases and J 8 bases, with 11 bases left between them.

Note on this clone: The same CDR3 arises from other DNA sequences in this sample as well. The rearrangement links TRBV18 to TRBJ1-3, with D unclear. Trimming took off 2 bases at V and 0 bases at J, with 8 bases between the two ends. CDR3 length: 15 residues. Looked up from germline, CDR1 is KGHSH and CDR2 is LQKENI. The CDR3 reads CASSPVSLSGNTIYF. Written as DNA, the CDR3 is TGTGCCAGCTCACCAGTCAGCCTCTCTGGAAACACCATATATTTT. Looking up the rest from reference TRBV18 and TRBJ1-3 gives the full variable domain: NAGVMQNPRHLVRRRGQEARLRCSPMKGHSHVYWYRQLPEEGLKFMVYLQKENIIDESGMPKERFSAEFPKEGPSILRIQQVVRGDSAAYFCASSPVSLSGNTIYFGEGSWLTVV.

The V gene is TRBV13, the J gene TRBJ2-2; D is ambiguous. This CDR3 is 16 amino acids long. Germline V gives CDR1 PRHDT, CDR2 FYEKMQ (reference sequence). V dropped 5 bases and J dropped 3 bases, with 16 bases sitting between them. The CDR3 is CASSPAVPTYTGELFF. CDR3 sequence (DNA): TGTGCCAGCAGCCCTGCCGTTCCCACATACACCGGGGAGCTGTTTTTT.

This clone was detected once. Written as DNA, the CDR3 is TGTGCCAGCAGCGAACGACTAGTCACCGTGGAGACCCAGTACTTC. It encodes CASSERLVTVETQYF. The rearrangement links TRBV2 to TRBJ2-5; D perhaps matches TRBD2 (6 bases). CDR3 size: 15 residues. Germline CDR1 and CDR2: SNHLY and FYNNEI. Trimming removed 6 bases from V and 5 bases from J, with 19 bases in between.

The chain combines TRBV27 with TRBJ1-2; TRBD1 matches at 8 bases. Germline-derived CDR1 and CDR2 are MNHEY and SMNVEV (reference sequence). CDR3 size: 15 residues. With 3 bases clipped from V and 8 bases from J, the junction kept 11 bases outside the gene matches. CDR3 loop: CASSFSTGDVFGYTF. The DNA of the CDR3 is TGTGCCAGCAGTTTCTCGACAGGGGACGTCTTCGGCTACACCTTC.

This clone has only one observation. The chain links TRBV18 to TRBJ1-1; tentative D call: TRBD1 (5 bases). Germline CDR1 and CDR2: KGHSH and LQKENI. V dropped 6 bases and J dropped 1 base, with 12 bases sitting between them. The CDR3 runs 14 residues. In DNA, the CDR3 is TGTGCCAGCTCCACGGACACCCCGAACACTGAAGCTTTCTTT. Encoded protein: CASSTDTPNTEAFF.

V gene TRBV6-1 combines with J gene TRBJ2-1, with 9 positions matching TRBD2. The CDR3 runs 14 residues. The trim removed 2 bases at V and 7 bases at J, leaving 3 bases unmatched. In germline, CDR1 is MNHNS, CDR2 SASEGT. CDR3 DNA: TGTGCCAGCAGTGAAACGCGGGAGGGGAATGAGCAGTTCTTC. This encodes CASSETREGNEQFF.

The rearrangement joins TRBV7-3 to TRBJ2-1, with D possibly TRBD2 on 5 matching bases. CDR3 size: 15 residues. Germline V gene data show CDR1 as SGHTA and CDR2 as FQGTGA. V was trimmed by 2 bases and J by 6 bases, leaving 14 bases between them. The DNA of the CDR3 is TGTGCCAGCAGCTTACGGGATTTTGCGGGCAATGAGCAGTTCTTC. It specifies CASSLRDFAGNEQFF.

As concerns this clone: One end of the junction fails to match germline, which may point to a read error. This sequence joins TRBV28 and TRBJ1-4, with TRBD1 as a possible D gene (5 bases). The V gene's germline CDR1 is MDHEN and CDR2 SYDVKM. The CDR3 is 11 residues long. The CDR3 region has the DNA TGTGCCAGCATCCACGGCGGGACTGTGATTTTT. The encoded protein is CASIHGGTVIF.

The chain carries TRBV4-3 and TRBJ1-4, with a possible D match to TRBD1 (5 bases). The CDR3 totals 17 residues. Per germline, CDR1 LGHNA and CDR2 YSLEER. V was trimmed by 0 bases and J by 6 bases, leaving 17 bases between them. CDR3 sequence (DNA): TGCGCCAGCAGCCAAGAAGTCTTAGGACAATCCGATGAAAAACTGTTTTTT. This translates into CASSQEVLGQSDEKLFF.

The chain carries TRBV15 and TRBJ1-4; 9 bases agree with TRBD1. Looked up from germline, CDR1 is LNHNV and CDR2 is YYDKDF (reference sequence). J lost 1 base, V lost 1 base, and 7 bases had no gene match. This CDR3 region has 18 residues. CDR3 sequence: CATSRGDRVGGTNEKLFF. The CDR3 nucleotides read TGTGCCACCAGCAGAGGGGACAGGGTGGGAGGAACTAATGAAAAACTGTTTTTT.